Listed here are 15 T cell receptor beta chains from one sample, sequenced in a study of blood T cell repertoires in COVID-19. Here immunoSEQ multiplex PCR was the method, and the copy in TCRdb shows in-frame clones only, minus some. The table shows approximately 250,000 clones, with about 86% occurring only once. The specimen sequenced was peripheral blood. These receptors were collected from a man in his thirties or forties with active or convalescent COVID-19.

The chain joins TRBV4-3 to TRBJ2-3, with TRBD2 matching over 10 bases. J gave up 6 bases and V 2 bases, and 8 bases lay outside the gene matches. From germline, CDR1 is LGHNA and CDR2 YSLEER. The CDR3 has 16 residues. CDR3 region: CASSQSWSSGGDTQYF. In DNA, the CDR3 is TGCGCCAGCAGCCAAAGTTGGAGTAGCGGGGGGGATACGCAGTATTTT.

The rearrangement links TRBV19 to TRBJ1-2; D is perhaps TRBD1 (6 bases). With 5 bases removed from V and 4 bases from J, the gap between germline ends came to 17 bases. Germline CDR1 reads LNHDA; CDR2 reads SQIVND (reference sequence). This CDR3 has 15 residues. DNA for the CDR3: TGTGCCAGTAGTCATACGGGACAAGTGATCTATGGCTACACCTTC. Translating gives CASSHTGQVIYGYTF.

The V gene is TRBV7-7, the J gene TRBJ2-5, with 10 bases that match TRBD2. The CDR3 contains 15 residues. Germline V gene data show CDR1 as SSHAT and CDR2 as FNYEAQ (reference sequence). The J segment lost 0 bases and the V segment lost 5 bases, leaving 3 bases of the junction unmatched. CDR3 residues: CASSLSGGYQETQYF. CDR3 coding DNA: TGTGCCAGCAGCCTTAGCGGGGGGTACCAAGAGACCCAGTACTTC.

This clone came up many times. The chain carries TRBV7-9 and TRBJ2-5; D might be TRBD2 (5 bases). Germline V gives CDR1 SEHNR, CDR2 FQNEAQ (reference sequence). The CDR3 covers 13 residues. The ends were cut back, 8 bases at V and 0 bases at J, with 10 bases in the middle. CDR3 protein: CASDGGDQETQYF. The CDR3 DNA reads as TGTGCCAGCGACGGAGGAGACCAAGAGACCCAGTACTTC.

A single count supports this clone. The chain recombines TRBV9 with TRBJ1-1; D unclear. CDR1 SGDLS and CDR2 YYNGEE come from the germline V gene. Deletions cut 6 bases from V and 7 bases from J, with 22 bases between. This CDR3 has 15 residues. The CDR3 region has the DNA TGTGCCAGCACTTTCGAGGGCGACGGTCGAGGTGAAGCTTTCTTT. Its translation is CASTFEGDGRGEAFF.

The chain has TRBV10-3 and TRBJ2-2; weak D call: TRBD1 (6 bases). Trimming cost V 7 bases and J 5 bases, with 11 bases left between them. Germline V gene sequence: CDR1 ENHRY, CDR2 SYGVKD. The CDR3 totals 13 residues. CDR3 in amino acids: CAITGTHTGELFF. In DNA form, the CDR3 reads TGTGCCATCACCGGGACACATACCGGGGAGCTGTTTTTT.

The genes are TRBV3-1 (or the pseudogene TRBV3-2) and TRBJ2-5; TRBD2 aligns across 14 bases. The germline CDR1 and CDR2 sequences are LGHDT and YNNKEL (reference sequence). The CDR3 contains 16 residues. The J segment lost 5 bases and the V segment lost 4 bases, leaving 6 bases of the junction unmatched. CDR3 loop: CASSLTSGGAEETQYF. CDR3 bases: TGTGCCAGCAGCCTGACTAGCGGGGGGGCCGAGGAGACCCAGTACTTC.

This chain links TRBV25-1 with TRBJ1-1, with TRBD1 as a possible D gene (5 bases). The V gene lost 2 bases and the J gene lost 7 bases, with 14 bases spanning the gap. Germline CDR1 reads MGHDK; CDR2 reads SYGVNS. The CDR3 is 14 residues long. The CDR3 region is CASSEAGRDVEAFF. CDR3 in DNA: TGTGCCAGCAGTGAAGCGGGGCGAGATGTTGAAGCTTTCTTT.

The rearrangement joins TRBV19 to TRBJ1-5; D remains unclear. The CDR3 covers 16 residues. Germline CDR1 and CDR2: LNHDA and SQIVND (reference sequence). The V gene lost 5 bases and the J gene lost 0 bases, with 14 bases spanning the gap. In DNA form, the CDR3 reads TGTGCCAGTAGTCCCGCTGTCCGGGGTAGCAATCAGCCCCAGCATTTT. Translation: CASSPAVRGSNQPQHF. The variable domain in full, with the rest retrieved from reference TRBV19 and TRBJ1-5, is DGGITQSPKYLFRKEGQNVTLSCEQNLNHDAMYWYRQDPGQGLRLIYYSQIVNDFQKGDIAEGYSVSREKKESFPLTVTSAQKNPTAFYLCASSPAVRGSNQPQHFGDGTRLSIL.

The chain couples TRBV6-1 to TRBJ2-5; 8 nucleotides line up with TRBD2. Germline values: CDR1 MNHNS, CDR2 SASEGT. The CDR3 loop spans 14 amino acids. The J segment lost 0 bases and the V segment lost 3 bases, leaving 0 bases of the junction unmatched. CDR3 sequence reads: CASSEGLDQETQYF. CDR3 nucleotide sequence: TGTGCCAGCAGTGAGGGACTAGACCAAGAGACCCAGTACTTC.

The chain employs TRBV18 and TRBJ2-3, with D uncertain. This CDR3 region has 13 residues. V dropped 2 bases and J dropped 3 bases, with 6 bases sitting between them. Looked up from germline, CDR1 is KGHSH and CDR2 is LQKENI. The DNA for the CDR3 is TGTGCCAGCTCACCAGTCGTTACAGATACGCAGTATTTT. It is translated as CASSPVVTDTQYF.

A single count supports this clone. The chain recombines TRBV27 with TRBJ2-1; 8 bases align to TRBD2. The ends lost 5 bases at V and 5 bases at J; junction bases unmatched: 17. This CDR3 has 18 amino acids. Germline V gene data show CDR1 as MNHEY and CDR2 as SMNVEV (reference sequence). The CDR3: CASSLDGLAGHTHNEQFF. The CDR3 region has the DNA TGTGCCAGCAGTCTTGATGGACTAGCAGGGCACACACACAATGAGCAGTTCTTC.

This clone was seen just once. The chain combines TRBV7-2 with TRBJ2-5; D may be TRBD1 (5 bases). The CDR3 totals 14 residues. Trimming took 2 bases from V and 5 from J, leaving 12 bases between them. The germline V gene has CDR1 SGHTA and CDR2 FQGNSA. The CDR3 protein is CASSLTSAGETQYF. DNA for the CDR3: TGTGCCAGCAGCTTAACGTCAGCAGGGGAGACCCAGTACTTC.

This clone has just a few counts. The chain combines TRBV7-2 with TRBJ1-2; 8 nucleotides match TRBD1. Germline trimming cut 5 bases from V and 7 bases from J; bases unmatched to any gene: 9. The CDR3 is 14 amino acids. Germline V gene sequence: CDR1 SGHTA, CDR2 FQGNSA. Written as DNA, the CDR3 is TGTGCCAGCAGCCCTACAGGGGGAGTCGTTGGCTACACCTTC. Translated: CASSPTGGVVGYTF.

J is TRBJ2-2 and V is TRBV9, with D possibly matching TRBD2 (6 bases). Germline CDR1 reads SGDLS; CDR2 reads YYNGEE. This CDR3 contains 14 residues. V was cut by 0 bases and J by 3 bases, with 6 bases left in between. The CDR3 sequence is CASSVGGDTGELFF. CDR3 bases: TGTGCCAGCAGCGTAGGGGGGGACACCGGGGAGCTGTTTTTT.